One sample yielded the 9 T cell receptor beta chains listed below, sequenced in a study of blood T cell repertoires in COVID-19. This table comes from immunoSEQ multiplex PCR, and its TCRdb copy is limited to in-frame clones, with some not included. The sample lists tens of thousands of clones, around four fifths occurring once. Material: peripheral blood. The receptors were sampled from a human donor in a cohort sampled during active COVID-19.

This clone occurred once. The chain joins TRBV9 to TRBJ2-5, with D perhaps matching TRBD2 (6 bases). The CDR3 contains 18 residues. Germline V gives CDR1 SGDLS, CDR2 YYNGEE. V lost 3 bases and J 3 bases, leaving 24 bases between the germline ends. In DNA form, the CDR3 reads TGTGCCAGCAGCGCTAGCTCTACGTGGGGGGTGGAGGAAGAGACCCAGTACTTC. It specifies CASSASSTWGVEEETQYF.

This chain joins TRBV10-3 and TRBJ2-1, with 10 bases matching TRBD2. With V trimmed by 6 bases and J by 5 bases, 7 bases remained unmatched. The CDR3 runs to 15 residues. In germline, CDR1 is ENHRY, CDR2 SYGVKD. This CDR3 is CAIRDLAGVHNEQFF. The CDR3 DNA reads TGTGCCATCAGAGATCTAGCGGGAGTGCACAATGAGCAGTTCTTC.

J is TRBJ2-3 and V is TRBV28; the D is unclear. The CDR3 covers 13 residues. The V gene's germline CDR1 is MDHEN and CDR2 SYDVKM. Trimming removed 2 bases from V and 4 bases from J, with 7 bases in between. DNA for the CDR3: TGTGCCAGCAGTTTACGGGTCCCAGATACGCAGTATTTT. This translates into CASSLRVPDTQYF.

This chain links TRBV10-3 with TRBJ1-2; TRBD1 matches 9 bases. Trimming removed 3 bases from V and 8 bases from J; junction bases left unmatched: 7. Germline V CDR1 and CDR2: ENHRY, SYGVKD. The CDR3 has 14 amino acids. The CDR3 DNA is TGTGCCATCAGTGACTTACAGGGGGCGGTGGGCTACACCTTC. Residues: CAISDLQGAVGYTF.

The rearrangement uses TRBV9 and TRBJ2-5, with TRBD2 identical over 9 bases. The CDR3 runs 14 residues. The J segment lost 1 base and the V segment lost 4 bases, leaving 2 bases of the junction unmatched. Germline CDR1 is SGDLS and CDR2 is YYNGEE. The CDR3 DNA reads TGTGCCAGCAGCCAACTAGCGGGCCAAGAGACCCAGTACTTC. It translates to CASSQLAGQETQYF.

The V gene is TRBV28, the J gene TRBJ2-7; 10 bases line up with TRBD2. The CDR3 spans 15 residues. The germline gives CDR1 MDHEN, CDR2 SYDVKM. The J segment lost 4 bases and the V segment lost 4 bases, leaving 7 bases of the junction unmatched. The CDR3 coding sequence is TGTGCCAGCAGTTACCCCCCTAGCGGGAGATACGAGCAGTACTTC. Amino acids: CASSYPPSGRYEQYF. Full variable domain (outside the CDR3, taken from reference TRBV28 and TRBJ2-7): DVKVTQSSRYLVKRTGEKVFLECVQDMDHENMFWYRQDPGLGLRLIYFSYDVKMKEKGDIPEGYSVSREKKERFSLILESASTNQTSMYLCASSYPPSGRYEQYFGPGTRLTVT.

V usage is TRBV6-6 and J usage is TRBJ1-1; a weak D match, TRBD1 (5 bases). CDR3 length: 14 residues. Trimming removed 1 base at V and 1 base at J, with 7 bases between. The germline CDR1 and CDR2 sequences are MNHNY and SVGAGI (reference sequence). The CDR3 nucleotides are TGTGCCAGCAGTTACTACGGACAGAACACTGAAGCTTTCTTT. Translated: CASSYYGQNTEAFF.

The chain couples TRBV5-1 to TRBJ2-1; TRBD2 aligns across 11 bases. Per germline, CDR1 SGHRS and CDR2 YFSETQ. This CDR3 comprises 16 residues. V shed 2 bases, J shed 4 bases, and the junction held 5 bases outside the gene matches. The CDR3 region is CASSFQPSGGYNEQFF. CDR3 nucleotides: TGCGCCAGCAGCTTTCAACCTAGCGGGGGGTACAATGAGCAGTTCTTC.

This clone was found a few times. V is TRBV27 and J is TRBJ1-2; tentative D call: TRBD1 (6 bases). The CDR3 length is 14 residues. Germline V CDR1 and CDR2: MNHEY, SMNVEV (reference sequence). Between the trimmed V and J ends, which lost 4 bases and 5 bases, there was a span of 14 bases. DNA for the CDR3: TGTGCCAGCAGTTCCCCCGGGACAAGTTATGGCTACACCTTC. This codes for CASSSPGTSYGYTF.